The clone carrying this T cell receptor (beta chain) was observed a single time. Sequencing was performed with immunoSEQ multiplex PCR; in TCRdb, only in-frame clones are kept and a portion is missing. The sample records under 250,000 clones, roughly 91% being singletons. The sample is drawn from a study of blood T cell repertoires in COVID-19. About the research overall: T cells, B-cell-depleted T cells, or PBMCs supplied cDNA or gDNA.

Germline V gene lookup returns CDR1 WNHNN and CDR2 SYGVQD (reference sequence). The CDR3 sequence is 16 residues long. V dropped 0 bases and J dropped 4; count of bases not matched to a gene: 5. The origin of this receptor is a woman aged 25 to 39 with acute COVID-19. The chain carries TRBV10-1 and TRBJ1-4, with 7 bases that match TRBD1. Input material: PBMCs or T cells enriched from blood (not recorded which). Written as DNA, the CDR3 is TGCGCCAGCAGTGAGTCACCGGGACAGAATAATGAAAAACTGTTTTTT. This encodes CASSESPGQNNEKLFF.